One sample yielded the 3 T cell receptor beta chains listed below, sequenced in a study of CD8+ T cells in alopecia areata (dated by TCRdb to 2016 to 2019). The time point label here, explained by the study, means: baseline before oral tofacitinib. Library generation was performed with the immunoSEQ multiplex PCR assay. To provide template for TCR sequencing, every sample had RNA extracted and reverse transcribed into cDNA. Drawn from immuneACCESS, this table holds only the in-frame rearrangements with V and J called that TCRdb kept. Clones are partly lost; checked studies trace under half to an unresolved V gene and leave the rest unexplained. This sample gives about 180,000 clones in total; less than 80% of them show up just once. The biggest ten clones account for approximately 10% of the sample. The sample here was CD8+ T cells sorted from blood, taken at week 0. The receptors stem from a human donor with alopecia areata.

The chain's CDR3 is CASSTGTGGYTF. The CDR3 DNA reads TGCGCCAGCAGCACCGGGACTGGTGGCTACACCTTC. The chain joins TRBV5-1 to TRBJ1-2, with a weak D call TRBD1 (5 bases). Germline V gene sequence: CDR1 SGHRS, CDR2 YFSETQ. The CDR3 covers 12 residues. V was shortened by 4 bases and J by 7 bases, with 11 bases between the two germline ends.

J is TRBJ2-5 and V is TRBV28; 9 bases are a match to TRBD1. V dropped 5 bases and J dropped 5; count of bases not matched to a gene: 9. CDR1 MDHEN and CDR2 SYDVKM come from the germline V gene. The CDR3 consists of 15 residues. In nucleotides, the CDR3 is TGTGCCAGCAGTCCAACAGGGGGCGTTCAGGAGACCCAGTACTTC. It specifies CASSPTGGVQETQYF. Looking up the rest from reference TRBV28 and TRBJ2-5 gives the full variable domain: DVKVTQSSRYLVKRTGEKVFLECVQDMDHENMFWYRQDPGLGLRLIYFSYDVKMKEKGDIPEGYSVSREKKERFSLILESASTNQTSMYLCASSPTGGVQETQYFGPGTRLLVL.

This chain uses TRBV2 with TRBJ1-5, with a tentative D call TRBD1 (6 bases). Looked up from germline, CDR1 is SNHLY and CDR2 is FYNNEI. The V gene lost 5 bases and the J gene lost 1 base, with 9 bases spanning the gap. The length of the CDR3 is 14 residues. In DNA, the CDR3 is TGTGCCAGCAGTCTAGGGGGGAGCAATCAGCCCCAGCATTTT. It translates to CASSLGGSNQPQHF.